The 6 T cell receptor beta chains presented below share a single source sample, sequenced in a study of shared clonotypes between healthy human individuals. Method: immunoSEQ multiplex PCR; TCRdb's copy keeps in-frame clones and lacks some. The repertoire consists of some 2 million clones, with less than 95% occurring once and the leading ten covering 0.95% to 1.5%. CD8 cells regarded as naive lacked CD45RO, were positively chosen for CCR7, and omitted terminally differentiated effector memory CD45RA+ cells. Sequencing was carried out using naive CD8+ T cells sorted from blood. The source of these receptors is a man between 18 and 29 years old in good health.

V gene TRBV7-2 combines with J gene TRBJ2-1, with a possible D match to TRBD2 (7 bases). From germline, CDR1 is SGHTA and CDR2 FQGNSA. V lost 5 bases, J lost 4 bases, and 15 bases lay in between. This CDR3 spans 15 amino acids. CDR3 in amino acids: CASSPLGGAYNEQFF. CDR3 bases: TGTGCCAGCAGCCCCCTTGGGGGGGCTTACAATGAGCAGTTCTTC.

The chain is built from TRBV4-2 and TRBJ2-1, with a weak D call TRBD2 (6 bases). CDR1 LGHNA and CDR2 YNFKEQ come from the germline V gene. This CDR3 spans 16 amino acids. Trimming removed 5 bases from V and 0 bases from J, with 14 bases in between. The CDR3 DNA is TGTGCCAGCAGCTCCCGGGACTTGAGCTCCTACAATGAGCAGTTCTTC. Protein product: CASSSRDLSSYNEQFF.

The chain carries TRBV7-2 and TRBJ1-1; D remains unclear. The V end lost 4 bases, the J end lost 1 base, and 10 bases lay between the germline ends. The CDR3 covers 14 residues. Germline CDR1 SGHTA, CDR2 FQGNSA. This chain's CDR3 is CASSWGNPNTEAFF. CDR3 nucleotide sequence: TGTGCCAGCAGCTGGGGAAATCCGAACACTGAAGCTTTCTTT.

The J gene is TRBJ2-7, the V gene TRBV11-2, with 8 bases lining up with TRBD1. The CDR3 totals 17 residues. The trim removed 5 bases at V and 4 bases at J, leaving 16 bases unmatched. Germline-derived CDR1 and CDR2 are SGHAT and FQNNGV. The CDR3 sequence: CASSPRLWGQALYEQYF. DNA of the CDR3: TGTGCCAGCAGCCCCCGACTCTGGGGACAGGCGCTTTACGAGCAGTACTTC.

The V and J genes are TRBV4-1 and TRBJ1-1, with 9 bases identical to TRBD1. J lost 6 bases, V lost 1 base, and 6 bases had no gene match. Germline V gene sequence: CDR1 MGHRA, CDR2 YSYEKL. The length of the CDR3 is 15 residues. The CDR3 here is CASSQVFRTGAEAFF. The DNA of the CDR3 is TGCGCCAGCAGCCAAGTTTTTCGGACAGGGGCTGAAGCTTTCTTT.

V usage is TRBV9 and J usage is TRBJ2-1, with 13 bases fitting TRBD2. Per the germline V gene, CDR1 is SGDLS and CDR2 is YYNGEE. The CDR3 totals 17 residues. V shed 5 bases and J 2 bases; nucleotides not matched to a gene: 7. In nucleotides, the CDR3 is TGTGCCAGCAGTGAAGGACTAGCGGGGGACCCCTACAATGAGCAGTTCTTC. Its protein product is CASSEGLAGDPYNEQFF.